The present T cell receptor beta chain was sequenced within a study of blood T cell repertoires in COVID-19. Study context: For recovered donors of Cohort 3, there were two negative PCRs, clearance, or symptom resolution.

J was trimmed by 2 bases and V by 4 bases; bases with no gene match: 14. CDR3 length: 18 amino acids. Germline lookup yields CDR1 SGDLS and CDR2 YYNGEE. Authors' processing steps: Nucleated cell counts were estimated from reference gene primer amplification. Produced via immunoSEQ multiplex PCR; TCRdb's table is partial and in-frame only. V and J calls plus clone size are reproduced from that table; the DNA served to infer D and trimming. There are a few hundred thousand clones in the sample; 70% to 90% occur only once, and 2% to 2.5% lies in the top ten. The rearrangement uses TRBV9 and TRBJ2-5; 10 bases are a match to TRBD2. Input material: PBMCs or T cells enriched from blood (not recorded which). The receptor was isolated from an older woman in a cohort exposed to, infected with or recovered from COVID-19 (not recorded which). The CDR3 region is CASSIRGASGSPQETQYF. The DNA for the CDR3 is TGTGCCAGCAGCATCCGAGGGGCTAGCGGGAGTCCGCAAGAGACCCAGTACTTC.